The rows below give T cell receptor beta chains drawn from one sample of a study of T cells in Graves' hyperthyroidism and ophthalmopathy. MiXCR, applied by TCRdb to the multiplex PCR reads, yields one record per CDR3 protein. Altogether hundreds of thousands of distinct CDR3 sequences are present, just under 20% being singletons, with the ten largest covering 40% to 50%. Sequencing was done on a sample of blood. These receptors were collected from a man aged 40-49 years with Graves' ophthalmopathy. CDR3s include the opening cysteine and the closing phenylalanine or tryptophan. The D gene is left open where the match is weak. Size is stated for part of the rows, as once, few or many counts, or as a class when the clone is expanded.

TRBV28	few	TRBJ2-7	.	TGTGCCAACAGTTTATCAGGACACAGCTCCTACGAGCAGTACTTC	CANSLSGHSSYEQYF
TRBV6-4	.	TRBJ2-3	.	TGTGCCAGCAGTGATGGCGACCAATTCACAGATACGCAGTATTTT	CASSDGDQFTDTQYF
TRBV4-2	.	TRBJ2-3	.	TGTGCCAGCAGCCAAGATGTGGGGACCACAGATACGCAGTATTTT	CASSQDVGTTDTQYF
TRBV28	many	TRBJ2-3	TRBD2	TGTGCCAGCAGTTTGTCAGCGGGAGGGCCAGATACGCAGTATTTT	CASSLSAGGPDTQYF
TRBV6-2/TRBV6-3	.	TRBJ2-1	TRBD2	TGTGCCAGCAGTACCCGAGGGGGGGTTGGGACTAGCGGGTACAATGAGCAGTTCTTC	CASSTRGGVGTSGYNEQFF
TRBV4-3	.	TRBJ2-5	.	TGCGCCAGCAGCCAAGTGTCAAGGGAGACCCAGTACTTC	CASSQVSRETQYF
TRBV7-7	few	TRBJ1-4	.	TGTGCTAGCAGCCCCACAGGGTGGGGAACAACTAATGAAAAACTGTTTTTT	CASSPTGWGTTNEKLFF
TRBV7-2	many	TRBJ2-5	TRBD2	TGTGCCAGCAGCTTAGTTGTCGGTAGCGGGGGGGAGACCCAGTACTTC	CASSLVVGSGGETQYF
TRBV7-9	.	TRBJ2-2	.	TGTGCCAGCAGCCGTATCGGGACGAACACCGGGGAGCTGTTTTTT	CASSRIGTNTGELFF
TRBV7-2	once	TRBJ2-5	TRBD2	TGTGCCACCATCCCCTCGGGGGGGGGGGAGACCCAGTACTTC	CATIPSGGGETQYF
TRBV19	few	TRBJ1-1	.	TGTGCCAGTAGTACGCCGCCGATAGAAACTGAAGCTTTCTTT	CASSTPPIETEAFF
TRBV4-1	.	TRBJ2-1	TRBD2	TGCGCCAGCAGCCAAGAAGGTGGGGGGGTAGTAGATGAGCAGTTCTTC	CASSQEGGGVVDEQFF
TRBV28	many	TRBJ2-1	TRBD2	TGTGCCAGCAGTTTGCCTAGCGGGAATAGCAATGAGCAGTTCTTC	CASSLPSGNSNEQFF
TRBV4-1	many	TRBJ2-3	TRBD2	TGTGCCAGCAGCCAAGGACTAGCCACAGATACGCAGTATTTT	CASSQGLATDTQYF
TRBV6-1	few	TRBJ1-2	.	TGTGCCAGCAGTACCATGGACAGCGCTAACTATGGCTACACCTTC	CASSTMDSANYGYTF
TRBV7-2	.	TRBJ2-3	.	TGTGCCAGCAGCCCGCGGCGCGAGAGGGGAGATACGCAGTATTTT	CASSPRRERGDTQYF
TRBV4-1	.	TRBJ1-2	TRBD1	TGCGCCAGCAGCTCCCAGGGGGCGGGAGGCTACACCTTC	CASSSQGAGGYTF
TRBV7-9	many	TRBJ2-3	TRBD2	TGTGCCAGCAGCCCTTCGGCGGGGGGATCCACAGATACGCAGTATTTT	CASSPSAGGSTDTQYF
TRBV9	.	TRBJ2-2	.	TGTGCCAGCAGCCCTCTCCTTTTGGCGGGTCAAAACACCGGGGAGCTGTTTTTT	CASSPLLLAGQNTGELFF
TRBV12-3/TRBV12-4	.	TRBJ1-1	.	TGTGCCAGCAGTGTTGGAACCCGGGGCCGGAACACTGAAGCTTTCTTT	CASSVGTRGRNTEAFF
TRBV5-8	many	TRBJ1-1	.	TGTGCCAGCAGCTTGCCCCTCGCTGGCACTGAAGCTTTCTTT	CASSLPLAGTEAFF
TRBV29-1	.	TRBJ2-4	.	TGCAGCGTACAGGGCAGAGACATTCAGTACTTC	CSVQGRDIQYF
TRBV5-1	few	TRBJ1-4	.	TGCGCCAGCAGCTCCGCGGGGCGGAATGAAAAACTGTTTTTT	CASSSAGRNEKLFF
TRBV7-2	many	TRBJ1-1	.	TGTGCCAGCAGAGGGGCCGAGGCCACTGAAGCTTTCTTT	CASRGAEATEAFF
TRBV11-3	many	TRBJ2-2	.	TGTGCCAGCAGCTTACGGGGCCGGAACGGGGAGCTGTTTTTT	CASSLRGRNGELFF
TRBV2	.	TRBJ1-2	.	TGTGCCAGCAGGAGGACACCTAACTATGGCTACACCTTC	CASRRTPNYGYTF